The entry below describes one T cell receptor (beta chain). Only in-frame clones appear in the TCRdb table, and some are missing; sequencing was by immunoSEQ multiplex PCR. Among around 68,000 clones listed, 79% were seen once. This record comes from a study of blood T cell repertoires in COVID-19. The CDR3 has 17 residues. Germline loops: CDR1 LGHDT, CDR2 YNNKEL (reference sequence). Germline trimming cut 3 bases from V and 14 bases from J; bases unmatched to any gene: 13. Sequenced: peripheral blood. This chain uses TRBV3-1 (or the pseudogene TRBV3-2) with TRBJ2-1, with 16 bases aligning to TRBD2. The TCR comes from a woman in her forties or fifties with acute or convalescent COVID-19. The CDR3 coding sequence is TGTGCCAGCAGCCAGGTCCCCGGGACTAGCGGGGGGGCGGAGAAGTTCTTC. Residues: CASSQVPGTSGGAEKFF.